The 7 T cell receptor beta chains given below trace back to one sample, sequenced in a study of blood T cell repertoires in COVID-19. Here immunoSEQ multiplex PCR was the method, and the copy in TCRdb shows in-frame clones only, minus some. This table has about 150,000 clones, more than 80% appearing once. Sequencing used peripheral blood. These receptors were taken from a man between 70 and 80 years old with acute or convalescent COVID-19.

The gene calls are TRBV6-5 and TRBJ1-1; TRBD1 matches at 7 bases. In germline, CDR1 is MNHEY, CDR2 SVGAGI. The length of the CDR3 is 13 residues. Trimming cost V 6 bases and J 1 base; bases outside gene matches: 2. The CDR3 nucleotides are TGTGCCAGCAGCTGGACAGGGAACACTGAAGCTTTCTTT. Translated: CASSWTGNTEAFF.

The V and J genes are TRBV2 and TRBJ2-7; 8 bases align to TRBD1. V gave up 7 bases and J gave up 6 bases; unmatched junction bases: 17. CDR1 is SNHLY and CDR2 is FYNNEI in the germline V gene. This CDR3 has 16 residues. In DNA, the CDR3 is TGTGCCAGCATCGAGAGGCCCCAGGGGGCTCCTCCCGAGCAGTACTTC. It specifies CASIERPQGAPPEQYF. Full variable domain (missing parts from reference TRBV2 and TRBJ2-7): EPEVTQTPSHQVTQMGQEVILRCVPISNHLYFYWYRQILGQKVEFLVSFYNNEISEKSEIFDDQFSVERPDGSNFTLKIRSTKLEDSAMYFCASIERPQGAPPEQYFGPGTRLTVT.

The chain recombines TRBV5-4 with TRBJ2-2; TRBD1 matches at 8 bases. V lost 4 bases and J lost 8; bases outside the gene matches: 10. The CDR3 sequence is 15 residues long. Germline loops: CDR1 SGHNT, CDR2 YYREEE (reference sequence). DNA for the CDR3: TGTGCCAGCAGCCGGAACCAGGGGGCGAGAGGGGAGCTGTTTTTT. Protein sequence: CASSRNQGARGELFF.

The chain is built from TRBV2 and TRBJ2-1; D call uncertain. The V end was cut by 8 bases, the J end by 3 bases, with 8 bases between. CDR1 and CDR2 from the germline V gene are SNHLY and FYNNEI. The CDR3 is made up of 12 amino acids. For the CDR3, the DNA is TGTGCCAGCTCCCCAGACTACAATGAGCAGTTCTTC. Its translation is CASSPDYNEQFF.

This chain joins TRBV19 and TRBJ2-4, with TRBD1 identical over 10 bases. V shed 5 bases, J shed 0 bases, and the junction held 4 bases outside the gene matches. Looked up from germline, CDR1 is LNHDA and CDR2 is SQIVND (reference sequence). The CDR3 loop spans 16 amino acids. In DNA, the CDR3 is TGTGCCAGTAGTCCACGACAGGGGGCAGCCAAAAACATTCAGTACTTC. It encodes CASSPRQGAAKNIQYF.

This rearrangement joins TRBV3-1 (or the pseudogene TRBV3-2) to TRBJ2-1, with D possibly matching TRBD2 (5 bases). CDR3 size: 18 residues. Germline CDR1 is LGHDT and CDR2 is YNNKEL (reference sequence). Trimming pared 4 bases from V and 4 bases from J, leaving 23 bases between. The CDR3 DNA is TGTGCCAGCAGCCTCTTAATCCAGGCGGGCGTGACTTACAATGAGCAGTTCTTC. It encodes CASSLLIQAGVTYNEQFF.

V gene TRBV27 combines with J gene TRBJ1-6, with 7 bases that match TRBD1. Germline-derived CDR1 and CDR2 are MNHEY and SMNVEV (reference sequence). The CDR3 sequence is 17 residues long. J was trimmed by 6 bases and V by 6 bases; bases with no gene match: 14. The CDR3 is CASSPDRDRLPNSPLHF. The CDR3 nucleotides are TGTGCCAGCAGCCCCGACAGGGATAGGCTGCCTAATTCACCCCTCCACTTT.